Below, 29 T cell receptor beta chains from the same sample are listed, as sequenced in a study of T-cell reconstitution after alpha-beta-depleted transplantation in children. For TCRbeta, the library was prepared with unique molecular identifiers. In TCRdb, the PCR reads were re-called with MiXCR into one record per CDR3 protein. The sample has roughly 570,000 distinct CDR3 sequences, 20% to 30% seen once; the top ten hold just over 35%. Here the sequenced sample was PBMCs, taken before TCRalphabeta/CD19-depleted stem cell transplant. Source of these receptors: a boy younger than two with Wiskott-Aldrich syndrome, due to receive a stem cell transplant.

The chain links TRBV7-9 to TRBJ2-7; D is perhaps TRBD2 (5 bases). Germline values: CDR1 SEHNR, CDR2 FQNEAQ (reference sequence). V dropped 2 bases and J dropped 3 bases, with 20 bases sitting between them. This CDR3 is built from 17 residues. The CDR3 protein is CASSLSPIKERSYEQYF. CDR3 DNA: TGTGCCAGCAGCTTATCCCCTATTAAGGAGCGGAGCTACGAGCAGTACTTC.

The gene calls are TRBV7-2 and TRBJ1-1; D uncertain. V lost 7 bases and J lost 7, with 13 bases in between. Germline V gives CDR1 SGHTA, CDR2 FQGNSA. This CDR3 region has 12 residues. CDR3 residues: CASTNGVLEAFF. Written as DNA, the CDR3 is TGTGCCAGCACCAACGGGGTCCTTGAAGCTTTCTTT. The whole variable domain, remainder taken from reference TRBV7-2 and TRBJ1-1, is GAGVSQSPSNKVTEKGKDVELRCDPISGHTALYWYRQSLGQGLEFLIYFQGNSAPDKSGLPSDRFSAERTGGSVSTLTIQRTQQEDSAVYLCASTNGVLEAFFGQGTRLTVV.

This clonotype has a single count. J is TRBJ2-2 and V is TRBV12-3 or TRBV12-4; TRBD2 aligns across 8 bases. This CDR3 region has 16 residues. With V trimmed by 6 bases and J by 3 bases, 9 bases remained unmatched. The CDR3 region has the DNA TGTGCCAGCAGAGTAGCGGGGACTCCATACACCGGGGAGCTGTTTTTT. Protein sequence: CASRVAGTPYTGELFF.

In this sample, this clonotype turned up a few times. V usage is TRBV6-1 and J usage is TRBJ2-3; TRBD1 agrees at 10 bases. CDR1 MNHNS and CDR2 SASEGT come from the germline V gene. V dropped 7 bases and J dropped 3; count of bases not matched to a gene: 4. There are 14 residues in the CDR3. The CDR3 DNA follows: TGTGCCAGCATTGACAGGGGGCGAACAGATACGCAGTATTTT. This encodes CASIDRGRTDTQYF.

CDR3 protein: CASSDRSVYGYTF. The CDR3 nucleotides are TGTGCCAGTAGCGACAGGAGCGTCTATGGCTACACCTTC. The chain carries TRBV19 and TRBJ1-2, with a tentative D call TRBD1 (6 bases). The germline V and J ends were trimmed by 6 bases and 4 bases, with 12 bases remaining between them. Per the germline V gene, CDR1 is LNHDA and CDR2 is SQIVND (reference sequence). The CDR3 has 13 amino acids.

The chain is built from TRBV4-1 and TRBJ2-7, with 7 positions matching TRBD2. With V trimmed by 2 bases and J by 6 bases, 7 bases remained unmatched. There are 14 residues in the CDR3. Germline CDR1 and CDR2: MGHRA and YSYEKL. The CDR3 reads CASSQKSGEGEQYF. DNA for the CDR3: TGCGCCAGCAGCCAAAAGAGTGGGGAGGGCGAGCAGTACTTC.

This clonotype was observed a few times. The chain links TRBV5-5 to TRBJ2-7; 11 bases align to TRBD2. Germline assignment: CDR1 SGHKS and CDR2 YYEKEE (reference sequence). The V gene end was trimmed by 6 bases and the J gene end by 2 bases; junction bases not matched to a gene: 7. The CDR3 contains 15 residues. The CDR3 nucleotides read TGTGCCAGCACTACGACTAGCGGGGTTACCTACGAGCAGTACTTC. Its translation: CASTTTSGVTYEQYF. The complete variable domain, with remaining parts taken from reference TRBV5-5 and TRBJ2-7, reads DAGVTQSPTHLIKTRGQQVTLRCSPISGHKSVSWYQQVLGQGPQFIFQYYEKEERGRGNFPDRFSARQFPNYSSELNVNALLLGDSALYLCASTTTSGVTYEQYFGPGTRLTVT.

There are a few counts of this clonotype. The chain employs TRBV7-6 and TRBJ2-5, with D perhaps TRBD2 (6 bases). Germline V gives CDR1 SGHVS, CDR2 FNYEAQ. The length of the CDR3 is 13 residues. V gave up 6 bases and J gave up 2 bases, with 10 bases separating them. The CDR3, as DNA: TGTGCCAGCAGTATAGCGGCTCAAGAGACCCAGTACTTC. Translated: CASSIAAQETQYF. Supplemented by reference TRBV7-6 and TRBJ2-5, the full variable domain reads GAGVSQSPRYKVTKRGQDVALRCDPISGHVSLYWYRQALGQGPEFLTYFNYEAQQDKSGLPNDRFSAERPEGSISTLTIQRTEQRDSAMYRCASSIAAQETQYFGPGTRLLVL.

This clonotype was seen a handful of times. The chain couples TRBV5-1 to TRBJ1-1; D not resolved. CDR3 length: 16 residues. CDR1 is SGHRS and CDR2 is YFSETQ in the germline V gene. Trimming left V 2 bases short and J 1 base short, with 15 bases between. CDR3 amino acids: CASSFQGVGTNTEAFF. As DNA, the CDR3 is TGCGCCAGCAGCTTTCAAGGTGTCGGCACGAACACTGAAGCTTTCTTT. The complete variable domain, with remaining parts taken from reference TRBV5-1 and TRBJ1-1, reads KAGVTQTPRYLIKTRGQQVTLSCSPISGHRSVSWYQQTPGQGLQFLFEYFSETQRNKGNFPGRFSGRQFSNSRSEMNVSTLELGDSALYLCASSFQGVGTNTEAFFGQGTRLTVV.

The CDR3 DNA reads TGCGCCAGCAGCCCGGGTCCTCTGCACGAGCAGTACTTC. Protein product: CASSPGPLHEQYF. The V gene is TRBV5-1, the J gene TRBJ2-7, with D unclear. Per germline, CDR1 SGHRS and CDR2 YFSETQ. The CDR3 has 13 residues. V was cut by 4 bases and J by 5 bases, with 13 bases left in between.

Only a few counts were recorded for this clonotype. This chain connects TRBV6-2 or TRBV6-3 to TRBJ1-1; D remains ambiguous. Germline CDR1 and CDR2: MNHEY and SVGEGT. The CDR3 has 12 residues. Trimming shortened V by 6 bases and J by 5 bases, and 10 bases separated the two germline ends. The CDR3 protein is CASSLGVTEAFF. DNA for the CDR3: TGTGCCAGCAGCCTCGGGGTGACTGAAGCTTTCTTT.

This clonotype was picked up a small number of times. This chain uses TRBV24-1 with TRBJ2-7; D is unclear. The CDR3 is 13 residues long. Germline CDR1 and CDR2: KGHDR and SFDVKD. The V and J ends lost 3 bases and 3 bases respectively, with 8 bases between them. The CDR3, as DNA: TGTGCCACCAGTGATCCCAACATCTACGAGCAGTACTTC. It yields the protein CATSDPNIYEQYF.

This clonotype was picked up a small number of times. The chain joins TRBV20-1 to TRBJ1-2, with 7 bases lining up with TRBD1. The J segment lost 4 bases and the V segment lost 3 bases, leaving 8 bases of the junction unmatched. The CDR3 has 14 amino acids. The germline V gene has CDR1 DFQATT and CDR2 SNEGSKA (reference sequence). The DNA of the CDR3 is TGCAGTGCTAGGTGGGACAGTCTCGTCTATGGCTACACCTTC. Translating gives CSARWDSLVYGYTF.

The rearrangement uses TRBV12-3 or TRBV12-4 and TRBJ2-1, with 8 bases identical to TRBD2. CDR3 length: 15 residues. The V gene end was trimmed by 6 bases and the J gene end by 7 bases; junction bases not matched to a gene: 11. In nucleotides, the CDR3 is TGTGCCAGCAGAAAGGGAGCGGGAGCTCTAAATGAGCAGTTCTTC. Translating it yields CASRKGAGALNEQFF.

This clonotype was observed a handful of times. V and J are TRBV6-1 and TRBJ2-7; 13 positions match TRBD2. This CDR3 region has 17 residues. Losses at the gene ends were 6 bases for V and 0 bases for J; bases not matched to a gene: 8. Per the germline V gene, CDR1 is MNHNS and CDR2 is SASEGT. CDR3 protein: CASRRTSGSASSYEQYF. The CDR3 coding sequence is TGTGCCAGCAGACGGACTAGCGGGAGCGCTAGCTCCTACGAGCAGTACTTC.

This clonotype was detected a few times. V and J are TRBV5-1 and TRBJ1-3; no definite D call. V was cut by 0 bases and J by 8 bases, with 9 bases left in between. In germline, CDR1 is SGHRS, CDR2 YFSETQ. The CDR3 runs to 13 residues. CDR3 sequence: CASSLVGSDTIYF. CDR3 DNA sequence: TGCGCCAGCAGCTTGGTGGGGAGCGACACCATATATTTT.

The genes are TRBV7-2 and TRBJ2-5; D may be TRBD2 (5 bases). V gave up 3 bases and J gave up 5 bases, with 10 bases separating them. Germline CDR1 SGHTA, CDR2 FQGNSA. The CDR3 runs to 13 residues. CDR3 sequence reads: CASSFIASETQYF. In DNA form, the CDR3 reads TGTGCCAGCAGCTTCATAGCGTCGGAGACCCAGTACTTC. Combining the CDR3 with reference TRBV7-2 and TRBJ2-5 gives the whole variable domain GAGVSQSPSNKVTEKGKDVELRCDPISGHTALYWYRQSLGQGLEFLIYFQGNSAPDKSGLPSDRFSAERTGGSVSTLTIQRTQQEDSAVYLCASSFIASETQYFGPGTRLLVL.

The V gene is TRBV18, the J gene TRBJ2-3; D not certain. V was cut by 1 base and J by 3 bases, with 11 bases left in between. Germline V gene lookup returns CDR1 KGHSH and CDR2 LQKENI. The CDR3 sequence is 15 residues long. CDR3 loop: CASSPLPQGTDTQYF. In nucleotides, the CDR3 is TGTGCCAGCTCACCACTTCCACAAGGGACAGATACGCAGTATTTT.

A few counts support this clonotype. The chain links TRBV29-1 to TRBJ2-3, with D possibly TRBD2 on 6 matching bases. The CDR3 is 14 residues long. Per germline, CDR1 SQVTM and CDR2 ANQGSEA. The V end lost 6 bases, the J end lost 1 base, and 14 bases lay between the germline ends. The CDR3 spells CSVAGPSGTDTQYF. CDR3 nucleotides: TGCAGCGTGGCGGGGCCTTCGGGCACAGATACGCAGTATTTT.

The sample holds many counts of this clonotype. Relative to the germline gene, one junction end is altered; a read error may explain this. This sequence joins TRBV5-1 and TRBJ2-3, with D unresolved. The germline V gene has CDR1 SGHRS and CDR2 YFSETQ. This CDR3 has 14 residues. The CDR3 sequence is CASSLGLRTDTQYF. The DNA of the CDR3 is TGTGCCAGCAGCTTGGGCCTCCGCACAGATACGCAGTATTTT.

This clonotype was counted between two and nine times. J is TRBJ2-5 and V is TRBV5-1; 7 nucleotides align to TRBD2. The germline gives CDR1 SGHRS, CDR2 YFSETQ. The V gene end was trimmed by 1 base and the J gene end by 2 bases; junction bases not matched to a gene: 5. The CDR3 has 15 amino acids. In nucleotides, the CDR3 is TGCGCCAGCAGCTTGAGGTCTAGCGGACAAGAGACCCAGTACTTC. Protein: CASSLRSSGQETQYF.

This clonotype was counted between two and nine times. The V gene is TRBV20-1, the J gene TRBJ1-2, with D hard to call. Germline loops: CDR1 DFQATT, CDR2 SNEGSKA (reference sequence). The CDR3 totals 14 residues. V was pared by 1 base and J by 5 bases, with 14 bases between. CDR3 loop: CSARARSLRYGYTF. The CDR3 bases are TGCAGTGCTAGAGCTCGGTCACTACGGTATGGCTACACCTTC.

There are a few counts of this clonotype. The chain couples TRBV20-1 to TRBJ2-2; the D gene is possibly TRBD2 (6 bases). Germline loops: CDR1 DFQATT, CDR2 SNEGSKA (reference sequence). The CDR3 runs to 14 residues. V lost 6 bases, J lost 4 bases, and 15 bases lay in between. The CDR3 DNA is TGCAGTGCACGAGTAGCGGCACCCACCGGGGAGCTGTTTTTT. It encodes CSARVAAPTGELFF.

The chain couples TRBV29-1 to TRBJ2-1; a weak D match, TRBD2 (6 bases). The CDR3 consists of 13 residues. Germline V gene lookup returns CDR1 SQVTM and CDR2 ANQGSEA. Trimming removed 5 bases from V and 8 bases from J, with 16 bases in between. This chain's CDR3 is CSVRSGVIDEQFF. Written as DNA, the CDR3 is TGCAGCGTTCGTTCGGGGGTAATAGATGAGCAGTTCTTC.

This clonotype has just a few counts. V and J are TRBV6-5 and TRBJ1-1; D remains ambiguous. The CDR3 sequence is 14 residues long. CDR1 is MNHEY and CDR2 is SVGAGI in the germline V gene. Trimming stripped 2 bases from V and 1 base from J, with 8 bases between. The CDR3 loop is CASSYKGGNTEAFF. The CDR3 DNA reads TGTGCCAGCAGTTACAAGGGCGGGAACACTGAAGCTTTCTTT.

This clonotype was detected a few times. The chain combines TRBV11-2 with TRBJ2-1; D remains ambiguous. CDR3 length: 15 residues. Germline V gene sequence: CDR1 SGHAT, CDR2 FQNNGV. With 5 bases removed from V and 0 bases from J, the gap between germline ends came to 11 bases. For the CDR3, the DNA is TGTGCCAGCAGCCCAGCCAGTAGCTCCTACAATGAGCAGTTCTTC. Translated, it gives CASSPASSSYNEQFF.

This chain's CDR3 is CASSSGLTSYEQYF. DNA for the CDR3: TGCGCCAGCAGCTCGGGACTGACTTCCTACGAGCAGTACTTC. The gene calls are TRBV5-1 and TRBJ2-7; weak D call: TRBD2 (6 bases). Trimming shortened V by 3 bases and J by 1 base, and 11 bases separated the two germline ends. Germline V gene sequence: CDR1 SGHRS, CDR2 YFSETQ. The CDR3 has 14 residues. Full variable domain (missing parts from reference TRBV5-1 and TRBJ2-7): KAGVTQTPRYLIKTRGQQVTLSCSPISGHRSVSWYQQTPGQGLQFLFEYFSETQRNKGNFPGRFSGRQFSNSRSEMNVSTLELGDSALYLCASSSGLTSYEQYFGPGTRLTVT.

This CDR3 is CSADTGTSEQYF. The CDR3 DNA sequence: TGCAGTGCTGATACCGGGACTTCCGAGCAGTACTTC. The V gene is TRBV20-1, the J gene TRBJ2-7, with D possibly being TRBD2 (6 bases). The V end lost 5 bases, the J end lost 6 bases, and 14 bases lay between the germline ends. CDR1 is DFQATT and CDR2 is SNEGSKA in the germline V gene (reference sequence). The CDR3 consists of 12 residues.

The V gene is TRBV24-1, the J gene TRBJ2-1; 7 bases align to TRBD2. The CDR3 totals 16 residues. The germline CDR1 and CDR2 sequences are KGHDR and SFDVKD. Trimming took 4 bases from V and 7 from J; bases not matched to a gene: 12. CDR3 sequence reads: CATSEPGAGDGNEQFF. The DNA of the CDR3 is TGTGCCACCAGTGAACCCGGGGCGGGAGATGGTAATGAGCAGTTCTTC.